This record concerns one TCR beta chain sequence. Its specificity is not known. This clone may be a read error of a much larger clone one base away. This specimen belongs to a study of blood T cells in healthy people across ages. Study-wide background: Using template switching, researchers captured about one barcoded beta molecule for each two T cells.

This CDR3 is built from 15 residues. The V gene's germline CDR1 is SEHNR and CDR2 FQNEAQ (reference sequence). Study-wide points: Naive CD4+ cells and diversity were both higher in long-lived donors than in aged donors. Diversity figures derived from one million T cells were judged to underestimate the true value.

Primed by a sample-barcoded 5' primer and a J-beta primer mix, a second PCR proceeded for roughly 7 to 11 cycles. Each sample provided no less than 2.5 million CDR3-containing paired-end reads. In TCRdb, the 5' RACE reads were re-called with MiXCR into one record per CDR3 protein. The repertoire consists of 1 million or so distinct CDR3 sequences, with 40% to 55% occurring once and the leading ten covering about 19%. The rearrangement joins TRBV7-9 to TRBJ2-7, with 7 bases lining up with TRBD1. The sequence was obtained from a woman aged 60-75 years in good health. The material sequenced was blood. The CDR3 DNA reads as TGTGCCAGCAGCTGGGAAGGGGGCCACTCCGACGAGCAGTACTTC. Amino acids: CASSWEGGHSDEQYF.